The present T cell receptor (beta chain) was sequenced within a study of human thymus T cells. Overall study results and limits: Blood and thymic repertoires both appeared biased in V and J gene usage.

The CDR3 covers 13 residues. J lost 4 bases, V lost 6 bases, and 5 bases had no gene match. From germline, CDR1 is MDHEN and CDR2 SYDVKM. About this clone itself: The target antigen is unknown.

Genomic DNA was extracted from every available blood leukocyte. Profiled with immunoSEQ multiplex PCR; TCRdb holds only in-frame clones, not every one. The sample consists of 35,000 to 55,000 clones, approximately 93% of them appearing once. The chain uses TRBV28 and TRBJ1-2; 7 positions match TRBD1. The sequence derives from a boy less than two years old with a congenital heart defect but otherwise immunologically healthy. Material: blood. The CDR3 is CASRTGVGYGYTF. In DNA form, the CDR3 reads TGTGCCAGCAGAACAGGGGTCGGCTATGGCTACACCTTC.